A single sample gave rise to the 2 T cell receptor beta chains below, sequenced in a study of blood T cell repertoires in COVID-19. Assay used: immunoSEQ multiplex PCR; TCRdb lists only in-frame clones, some missing. The table lists just over 650,000 clones, about 90% of them singletons. Specimen: peripheral blood. The receptors originated from a woman between 18 and 29 years old with acute or convalescent COVID-19.

V usage is TRBV3-1 (or the pseudogene TRBV3-2) and J usage is TRBJ1-2, with TRBD1 matching over 9 bases. Germline CDR1 is LGHDT and CDR2 is YNNKEL (reference sequence). Trimming took 0 bases from V and 8 from J; bases not matched to a gene: 10. This CDR3 region has 16 residues. DNA of the CDR3: TGTGCCAGCAGCCAAGATATCGGACAGGGGTTCGGCGGCTACACCTTC. Its protein product is CASSQDIGQGFGGYTF.

This sequence joins TRBV24-1 and TRBJ2-2; 9 positions match TRBD1. The V and J ends lost 0 bases and 4 bases, in that order; junction bases with no gene match: 5. This CDR3 is built from 17 residues. Per germline, CDR1 KGHDR and CDR2 SFDVKD. CDR3 sequence (DNA): TGTGCCACCAGTGATTTGTTAACAGGGGGCCTCACCGGGGAGCTGTTTTTT. As protein: CATSDLLTGGLTGELFF.